This passage covers 25 T cell receptor beta chains from one sample sequenced in a study of T cells in Graves' hyperthyroidism and ophthalmopathy. Researchers amplified the TCR beta CDR3 regions from RNA transcripts. A first-round RT-PCR of the TCR CDR3 used the HTBI primer set. Via MiXCR, TCRdb re-called the multiplex PCR reads, giving one row per CDR3 protein. The sample lists over 500,000 distinct CDR3 sequences, around 13% occurring once. The sequenced sample was blood. The receptor set was obtained from a woman aged 40 to 49 with Graves' hyperthyroidism.

The table lists this clonotype with a few counts. This sequence joins TRBV15 and TRBJ2-7, with D perhaps matching TRBD2 (6 bases). The CDR3 has 14 amino acids. Trimming took 5 bases from V and 2 from J, leaving 13 bases between them. Germline CDR1 LNHNV, CDR2 YYDKDF (reference sequence). The CDR3 DNA reads as TGTGCCACCAGCCCCTCGGCGGGAACCTACGAGCAGTACTTC. Protein sequence: CATSPSAGTYEQYF.

This clonotype was seen ten or more times. V is TRBV19 and J is TRBJ1-5; TRBD1 aligns across 9 bases. Germline values: CDR1 LNHDA, CDR2 SQIVND (reference sequence). Losses at the gene ends were 5 bases for V and 5 bases for J; bases not matched to a gene: 4. This CDR3 is 14 amino acids long. The CDR3 DNA is TGTGCCAGTAGTGGACAGGGGAGTTATCAGCCCCAGCATTTT. Translation: CASSGQGSYQPQHF. The entire variable domain, with the rest obtained from reference TRBV19 and TRBJ1-5, is as follows: DGGITQSPKYLFRKEGQNVTLSCEQNLNHDAMYWYRQDPGQGLRLIYYSQIVNDFQKGDIAEGYSVSREKKESFPLTVTSAQKNPTAFYLCASSGQGSYQPQHFGDGTRLSIL.

V is TRBV20-1 and J is TRBJ2-7, with TRBD1 matching 8 bases. The CDR3 length is 12 residues. Per germline, CDR1 DFQATT and CDR2 SNEGSKA (reference sequence). The V gene end was trimmed by 5 bases and the J gene end by 4 bases; junction bases not matched to a gene: 4. CDR3 sequence reads: CSAGDRRYEQYF. DNA of the CDR3: TGCAGTGCTGGGGACAGGCGGTACGAGCAGTACTTC.

This clonotype has ten or more counts. The genes are TRBV28 and TRBJ1-1, with D tentatively TRBD1 (6 bases). Trimming pared 5 bases from V and 1 base from J, leaving 17 bases between. There are 16 residues in the CDR3. Germline V lookup: CDR1 MDHEN, CDR2 SYDVKM. CDR3 DNA sequence: TGTGCCAGCAGTCCCCACGTCGGGACACAGAACACTGAAGCTTTCTTT. Translation gives CASSPHVGTQNTEAFF.

This clonotype was observed many times. V is TRBV11-3 and J is TRBJ2-5; TRBD1 matches 7 bases. Trimming cost V 5 bases and J 0 bases; bases outside gene matches: 9. The CDR3 is 16 residues long. CDR1 is SGHNT, CDR2 YENEEA, per germline. The CDR3 DNA reads as TGTGCCAGCAGCGCAACAGACAGGGCCCACCAAGAGACCCAGTACTTC. Translated, it gives CASSATDRAHQETQYF.

This clonotype has ten or more counts. This chain uses TRBV2 with TRBJ2-1, with 8 nucleotides matching TRBD2. Trimming cost V 6 bases and J 10 bases; bases outside gene matches: 2. Per germline, CDR1 SNHLY and CDR2 FYNNEI. The CDR3 length is 11 residues. The CDR3 region is CASSGGGEQFF. In DNA form, the CDR3 reads TGTGCCAGCAGCGGGGGGGGGGAGCAGTTCTTC.

This clonotype showed up many times. The rearrangement links TRBV5-5 to TRBJ1-5; no clear D. The CDR3 runs to 14 residues. The V end was cut by 0 bases, the J end by 3 bases, with 7 bases between. The V gene's germline CDR1 is SGHKS and CDR2 YYEKEE (reference sequence). CDR3 region: CASSLVPDNQPQHF. DNA of the CDR3: TGTGCCAGCAGCTTGGTGCCAGACAATCAGCCCCAGCATTTT.

This clonotype has ten or more counts. This chain connects TRBV12-3 or TRBV12-4 to TRBJ1-4, with D unresolved. With 2 bases removed from V and 3 bases from J, the gap between germline ends came to 4 bases. CDR3 length equals 13 residues. CDR3: CASSLRANEKLFF. The CDR3, as DNA: TGTGCCAGCAGTTTAAGGGCTAATGAAAAACTGTTTTTT.

In this sample, this clonotype turned up many times. This chain connects TRBV3-1 to TRBJ2-5; weak D call: TRBD2 (5 bases). CDR3 length: 14 residues. From germline, CDR1 is LGHDT and CDR2 YNNKEL (reference sequence). Trimming removed 5 bases at V and 7 bases at J, with 17 bases between. CDR3: CASSDSGTRGTQYF. In DNA, the CDR3 is TGTGCCAGCAGCGATTCCGGAACTAGAGGGACCCAGTACTTC.

In its sample, this clonotype was seen many times. The V call is TRBV2, the J call TRBJ2-5, with TRBD1 as a possible D gene (5 bases). Per germline, CDR1 SNHLY and CDR2 FYNNEI. This CDR3 contains 15 residues. Trimming stripped 5 bases from V and 4 bases from J, with 17 bases between. This chain's CDR3 is CASSKTSGSRETQYF. CDR3 DNA: TGTGCCAGCAGTAAAACTTCAGGGTCCCGAGAGACCCAGTACTTC.

Notes on this clonotype: A junction boundary mismatches the germline segment, possibly from a read error. The V gene is TRBV4-2, the J gene TRBJ2-7; 7 nucleotides match TRBD2. Germline V gene data show CDR1 as LGHNA and CDR2 as YNFKEQ. This CDR3 contains 14 residues. CDR3 sequence reads: CASSQDLLANERYF. As DNA, the CDR3 is TGTGCCAGCAGCCAAGATCTACTAGCGAATGAGCGGTACTTC.

This clonotype was counted between two and nine times. The rearrangement uses TRBV12-3 or TRBV12-4 and TRBJ2-3; tentative D call: TRBD1 (5 bases). Trimming took off 6 bases at V and 0 bases at J, with 16 bases between the two ends. The CDR3 spans 16 residues. CDR3 sequence reads: CASRRPGSSSTDTQYF. In nucleotides, the CDR3 is TGTGCCAGCAGAAGACCAGGGTCCTCTAGCACAGATACGCAGTATTTT.

At least ten counts were recorded for this clonotype. DNA for the CDR3: TGTGCCAGCAGTGGGGACAGCAATCAGCCCCAGCATTTT. As protein: CASSGDSNQPQHF. V and J are TRBV2 and TRBJ1-5; a weak D match, TRBD1 (5 bases). V lost 4 bases, J lost 1 base, and 5 bases lay in between. Germline V gene data show CDR1 as SNHLY and CDR2 as FYNNEI. The CDR3 covers 13 residues.

The chain recombines TRBV5-6 with TRBJ1-2, with D possibly being TRBD1 (6 bases). CDR3 length: 16 residues. CDR1 is SGHDT, CDR2 YYEEEE, per germline. Trimming pared 0 bases from V and 7 bases from J, leaving 19 bases between. The CDR3 region is CASSLANTGHISGYTF. The CDR3 region has the DNA TGTGCCAGCAGCTTGGCCAACACAGGGCATATATCTGGCTACACCTTC.

This clonotype was seen many times. CDR3 region: CASSFVGGGEQFF. DNA for the CDR3: TGTGCCAGCAGTTTCGTGGGGGGCGGTGAGCAGTTCTTC. This sequence joins TRBV12-3 or TRBV12-4 and TRBJ2-1, with D perhaps TRBD1 or TRBD2 (6 bases each). The V end lost 3 bases, the J end lost 9 bases, and 12 bases lay between the germline ends. This CDR3 has 13 residues.

Only a few counts were recorded for this clonotype. J is TRBJ2-5 and V is TRBV5-1, with D unclear. V lost 4 bases and J lost 1, with 8 bases in between. Germline V gene lookup returns CDR1 SGHRS and CDR2 YFSETQ. The CDR3 extends over 13 amino acids. CDR3 region: CASSPIFQETQYF. CDR3 DNA: TGCGCCAGCAGCCCCATATTCCAAGAGACCCAGTACTTC. The variable domain in full, completed from reference TRBV5-1 and TRBJ2-5, reads KAGVTQTPRYLIKTRGQQVTLSCSPISGHRSVSWYQQTPGQGLQFLFEYFSETQRNKGNFPGRFSGRQFSNSRSEMNVSTLELGDSALYLCASSPIFQETQYFGPGTRLLVL.

This clonotype came up many times. The chain links TRBV6-6 to TRBJ1-2, with a tentative D call TRBD1 (6 bases). Germline CDR1 MNHNY, CDR2 SVGAGI (reference sequence). V was shortened by 2 bases and J by 6 bases, with 22 bases between the two germline ends. CDR3 length: 17 residues. CDR3 loop: CASSYTPGDIQGNGYTF. The CDR3 DNA reads TGTGCCAGCAGTTACACTCCCGGGGACATTCAGGGGAATGGCTACACCTTC.

This clonotype showed up just a few times. The chain employs TRBV29-1 and TRBJ1-1; no definite D call. V lost 7 bases and J 5 bases, leaving 17 bases between the germline ends. Germline V CDR1 and CDR2: SQVTM, ANQGSEA. The CDR3 sequence is 13 residues long. CDR3: CSAANSENTEAFF. The DNA for the CDR3 is TGCAGCGCTGCAAACTCGGAGAATACTGAAGCTTTCTTT.

This clonotype was seen at least ten times. The V gene is TRBV2, the J gene TRBJ1-2, with 9 bases fitting TRBD1. Trimming at V came to 8 bases and at J to 8 bases, leaving 12 bases not matched to a gene. The CDR3 is 14 amino acids. Per the germline V gene, CDR1 is SNHLY and CDR2 is FYNNEI. CDR3 amino acids: CASGSAQGAGGYTF. CDR3 nucleotides: TGTGCCAGCGGAAGCGCACAGGGGGCAGGCGGCTACACCTTC.

This clonotype showed up many times. The chain has TRBV3-1 and TRBJ1-2; D might be TRBD1 (5 bases). This CDR3 is 16 amino acids long. CDR1 LGHDT and CDR2 YNNKEL come from the germline V gene (reference sequence). V was shortened by 4 bases and J by 0 bases, with 15 bases between the two germline ends. CDR3 sequence: CASSRDLQGSNYGYTF. The DNA for the CDR3 is TGTGCCAGCAGCCGAGACCTCCAGGGATCTAACTATGGCTACACCTTC.

The chain couples TRBV19 to TRBJ2-1; perhaps D is TRBD1 or TRBD2 (5 bases each). CDR3 length: 13 residues. The germline CDR1 and CDR2 sequences are LNHDA and SQIVND (reference sequence). V dropped 5 bases and J dropped 7 bases, with 12 bases sitting between them. The chain's CDR3 is CASSFQWGNEQFF. CDR3 sequence (DNA): TGTGCCAGTAGTTTTCAATGGGGGAATGAGCAGTTCTTC.

This clonotype was found a few times. The CDR3 nucleotides are TGTGCCAGTAGTATGCAGGGGGCGATCCCCGAAGCTTTCTTT. Protein sequence: CASSMQGAIPEAFF. This rearrangement joins TRBV19 to TRBJ1-1; TRBD1 matches at 8 bases. The germline V gene has CDR1 LNHDA and CDR2 SQIVND (reference sequence). Unmatched junction bases numbered 8, after V lost 3 bases and J lost 8 bases. This CDR3 is 14 amino acids long.

This clonotype was seen at least ten times. The chain employs TRBV11-3 and TRBJ2-1; D is uncertain. CDR1 and CDR2 (germline): SGHNT, YENEEA. This CDR3 comprises 15 residues. Trimming cost V 0 bases and J 2 bases, with 8 bases left between them. This chain's CDR3 is CASSLDGGAYNEQFF. The CDR3 nucleotides are TGTGCCAGCAGCTTAGATGGCGGAGCCTACAATGAGCAGTTCTTC.

In this sample, this clonotype turned up many times. The chain combines TRBV11-2 with TRBJ2-3, with 10 nucleotides matching TRBD2. Germline loops: CDR1 SGHAT, CDR2 FQNNGV. This CDR3 is 15 amino acids long. V shed 5 bases, J shed 3 bases, and the junction held 5 bases outside the gene matches. In DNA form, the CDR3 reads TGTGCCAGCAGCGACCGGACTAGCGGTACAGATACGCAGTATTTT. This gives the protein CASSDRTSGTDTQYF.

This clonotype occurred many times. This chain links TRBV29-1 with TRBJ1-2; TRBD1 might be the D (5 bases). The germline CDR1 and CDR2 sequences are SQVTM and ANQGSEA. The CDR3 spans 16 residues. V was clipped by 3 bases and J by 0 bases, with 17 bases between them. The CDR3 sequence is CSVDPGGGTSNYGYTF. CDR3 bases: TGCAGCGTTGACCCGGGGGGTGGGACTTCTAACTATGGCTACACCTTC. The full variable domain, its missing parts supplied by reference TRBV29-1 and TRBJ1-2, is SAVISQKPSRDICQRGTSLTIQCQVDSQVTMMFWYRQQPGQSLTLIATANQGSEATYESGFVIDKFPISRPNLTFSTLTVSNMSPEDSSIYLCSVDPGGGTSNYGYTFGSGTRLTVV.